Presented here are 22 T cell receptor beta chains from one specimen sequenced in a study of patients and donors after allogeneic stem cell transplantation. TCRdb called the RT-PCR reads again in MiXCR, with one record for every CDR3 protein. This sample carries roughly 200,000 distinct CDR3 sequences, around 40% of them seen once, and the ten largest clones take around 10%. The sequencing input was blood, either unsorted or a sorted T cell fraction (not recorded which). Receptor source: a human donor who was either an allogeneic HSCT recipient or a stem cell or donor lymphocyte infusion donor (not recorded which). It is not recorded whose cells these are; they may come from a transplant donor.

This sequence joins TRBV5-5 and TRBJ2-1; D is undetermined. CDR1 and CDR2 (germline): SGHKS, YYEKEE (reference sequence). Trimming removed 2 bases from V and 8 bases from J, with 14 bases in between. This CDR3 is built from 14 residues. The CDR3 protein is CASSFAHYRDEQFF. CDR3 DNA: TGTGCCAGCAGCTTTGCCCATTATAGGGATGAGCAGTTCTTC.

The chain joins TRBV18 to TRBJ1-1; D not certain. The CDR3 covers 15 residues. V dropped 2 bases and J dropped 5 bases, with 15 bases sitting between them. CDR1 is KGHSH and CDR2 is LQKENI in the germline V gene. The CDR3 region has the DNA TGTGCCAGCTCACCAGATTCGAGAGTATTGACTGAAGCTTTCTTT. Translation gives CASSPDSRVLTEAFF.

The chain couples TRBV4-2 to TRBJ2-1; 8 bases match TRBD2. V lost 7 bases to trimming and J lost 7 bases; unmatched junction nucleotides: 9. The CDR3 has 14 residues. In germline, CDR1 is LGHNA, CDR2 YNFKEQ. Here the CDR3 DNA reads TGTGCCAGCAAGGGCGGGGGGCGGGGGAATGAGCAGTTCTTC. It translates to CASKGGGRGNEQFF.

For the CDR3, the DNA is TGCAGTGCCCGACAGGGATTAGCCTACAATGAGCAGTTCTTC. Translated: CSARQGLAYNEQFF. J is TRBJ2-1 and V is TRBV20-1; 7 bases match TRBD1. The trim removed 6 bases at V and 2 bases at J, leaving 7 bases unmatched. The CDR3 runs 14 residues. Germline V CDR1 and CDR2: DFQATT, SNEGSKA (reference sequence).

For this clonotype: Sequence at one end of the junction differs from germline and may be a read error. This chain links TRBV20-1 with TRBJ1-5; D is unclear. Germline CDR1 reads DFQATT; CDR2 reads SNEGSKA (reference sequence). This CDR3 has 8 residues. In nucleotides, the CDR3 is TGCAGTGCCCTAGAAGGTTCCTTT. This gives the protein CSALEGSF.

This sequence joins TRBV5-1 and TRBJ2-5; D remains ambiguous. The CDR3 has 12 amino acids. From germline, CDR1 is SGHRS and CDR2 YFSETQ. Trimming removed 5 bases from V and 5 bases from J, with 10 bases in between. The CDR3 DNA reads as TGCGCCAGCAGTCCTTTGGGGGAGACCCAGTACTTC. The encoded protein is CASSPLGETQYF. The full variable domain, with the rest looked up from reference TRBV5-1 and TRBJ2-5, is KAGVTQTPRYLIKTRGQQVTLSCSPISGHRSVSWYQQTPGQGLQFLFEYFSETQRNKGNFPGRFSGRQFSNSRSEMNVSTLELGDSALYLCASSPLGETQYFGPGTRLLVL.

The CDR3 region has the DNA TGTGCCTGGAGTTACCGGGACACGCCTAACTATGGCTACACCTTC. Translated: CAWSYRDTPNYGYTF. J is TRBJ1-2 and V is TRBV30; tentatively, D is TRBD1 (6 bases). CDR1 GTSNPN and CDR2 SVGIG come from the germline V gene (reference sequence). The CDR3 contains 15 residues. V gave up 2 bases and J gave up 0 bases, with 13 bases separating them.

As for this clonotype: A read error may account for a junction end that differs from germline. CDR3 sequence: CASSLVGFGQRNTDAFF. The CDR3 coding sequence is TGTGCCAGCAGCTTAGTAGGTTTTGGACAGCGGAACACTGATGCTTTCTTT. The chain employs TRBV7-9 and TRBJ1-1; D perhaps matches TRBD1 (6 bases). The CDR3 contains 17 residues. Germline CDR1 SEHNR, CDR2 FQNEAQ (reference sequence).

J is TRBJ1-1 and V is TRBV4-2, with D possibly being TRBD1 (6 bases). V was shortened by 4 bases and J by 1 base, with 25 bases between the two germline ends. The germline V gene encodes CDR1 LGHNA and CDR2 YNFKEQ. The CDR3 sequence is 19 residues long. CDR3 protein: CASSPNKGHHVKTNTEAFF. The CDR3 DNA is TGTGCCAGCAGCCCTAATAAGGGACACCATGTAAAGACGAACACTGAAGCTTTCTTT.

The V and J genes are TRBV2 and TRBJ2-3, with D tentatively TRBD2 (5 bases). Trimming left V 7 bases short and J 0 bases short, with 11 bases between. Germline V lookup: CDR1 SNHLY, CDR2 FYNNEI. The CDR3 extends over 14 amino acids. Here the CDR3 reads CASKLERSTDTQYF. The CDR3, as DNA: TGTGCCAGCAAACTAGAGAGGAGCACAGATACGCAGTATTTT.

The rearrangement links TRBV19 to TRBJ1-5; a weak D match, TRBD1 (5 bases). The CDR3 runs 14 residues. The germline CDR1 and CDR2 sequences are LNHDA and SQIVND (reference sequence). Deletions cut 2 bases from V and 3 bases from J, with 8 bases between. CDR3 amino acids: CASSIQGINQPQHF. The CDR3 bases are TGTGCCAGTAGTATACAGGGTATCAATCAGCCCCAGCATTTT.

The CDR3 reads CASSFGTAMNTEAFF. As DNA, the CDR3 is TGTGCCAGCAGTTTTGGGACAGCAATGAACACTGAAGCTTTCTTT. This chain uses TRBV12-3 or TRBV12-4 with TRBJ1-1; 7 nucleotides agree with TRBD1. Trimming at V came to 3 bases and at J to 0 bases, leaving 4 bases not matched to a gene. This CDR3 spans 15 amino acids.

The chain couples TRBV28 to TRBJ2-3; D is ambiguous. This CDR3 comprises 13 residues. V lost 0 bases, J lost 5 bases, and 6 bases lay in between. Germline CDR1 reads MDHEN; CDR2 reads SYDVKM. The CDR3 reads CASSLWVKDTQYF. The CDR3 DNA sequence: TGTGCCAGCAGTTTATGGGTAAAAGATACGCAGTATTTT.

This clonotype was counted a single time. V usage is TRBV25-1 and J usage is TRBJ2-1; 11 nucleotides line up with TRBD2. CDR3 size: 15 residues. From germline, CDR1 is MGHDK and CDR2 SYGVNS. After removal of 6 bases from V and 5 bases from J, the junction contained 6 bases not matched to a gene. The CDR3 is CASRPLAGENNEQFF. CDR3 bases: TGTGCCAGCAGGCCACTAGCGGGGGAAAACAATGAGCAGTTCTTC.

The chain uses TRBV20-1 and TRBJ1-5, with D uncertain. Germline lookup yields CDR1 DFQATT and CDR2 SNEGSKA (reference sequence). The CDR3 covers 15 residues. V shed 2 bases and J shed 0 bases, with 11 bases lying between them. This CDR3 is CSARKPRYSNQPQHF. For the CDR3, the DNA is TGCAGTGCTAGAAAACCACGGTATAGCAATCAGCCCCAGCATTTT.

The chain uses TRBV6-6 and TRBJ2-7, with TRBD1 as a possible D gene (6 bases). The CDR3 loop spans 11 amino acids. Trimming took 8 bases from V and 4 from J, leaving 9 bases between them. From germline, CDR1 is MNHNY and CDR2 SVGAGI (reference sequence). Here the CDR3 DNA reads TGTGCCAGCGCTACAGGGTACGAGCAGTACTTC. The encoded protein is CASATGYEQYF.

There are a few counts of this clonotype. The V gene is TRBV6-2 or TRBV6-3, the J gene TRBJ2-4, with D possibly TRBD2 on 5 matching bases. The CDR3 is 15 residues long. Trimming removed 5 bases from V and 0 bases from J, with 11 bases in between. The V gene's germline CDR1 is MNHEY and CDR2 SVGEGT. The CDR3, as DNA: TGTGCCAGCAGTGGAGGACCAATAGCCAAAAACATTCAGTACTTC. Translated: CASSGGPIAKNIQYF.

The chain links TRBV12-3 or TRBV12-4 to TRBJ2-3; D not resolved. The CDR3 has 13 amino acids. V lost 6 bases and J lost 6, with 13 bases in between. The CDR3 DNA is TGTGCCAGCAGCCCTAGAGAAACCGATACGCAGTATTTT. This gives the protein CASSPRETDTQYF.

The J gene is TRBJ1-2, the V gene TRBV5-1; D unresolved. The CDR3 spans 15 residues. The ends were cut back, 3 bases at V and 2 bases at J, with 14 bases in the middle. CDR1 is SGHRS and CDR2 is YFSETQ in the germline V gene. CDR3 loop: CASSSGVSSNYGYTF. The CDR3 DNA follows: TGCGCCAGCAGCTCTGGGGTCTCTTCAAACTATGGCTACACCTTC.

This clonotype came up a few times. The rearrangement uses TRBV6-6 and TRBJ2-2; D is undetermined. The CDR3 is 12 residues long. Trimming cost V 1 base and J 3 bases, with 0 bases left between them. Germline loops: CDR1 MNHNY, CDR2 SVGAGI (reference sequence). CDR3 amino acids: CASSYYTGELFF. The DNA of the CDR3 is TGTGCCAGCAGTTACTACACCGGGGAGCTGTTTTTT.

The chain is built from TRBV25-1 and TRBJ2-2; D is perhaps TRBD2 (6 bases). This CDR3 has 14 residues. Per the germline V gene, CDR1 is MGHDK and CDR2 is SYGVNS. V was trimmed by 0 bases and J by 5 bases, leaving 7 bases between them. The CDR3 here is CASSEYAGTGELFF. The DNA for the CDR3 is TGTGCCAGCAGTGAATATGCGGGGACCGGGGAGCTGTTTTTT.

In its sample, this clonotype was seen a few times. The V and J genes are TRBV5-1 and TRBJ1-2, with D maybe TRBD1 (5 bases). This CDR3 contains 16 residues. Germline-derived CDR1 and CDR2 are SGHRS and YFSETQ. V was cut by 0 bases and J by 0 bases, with 12 bases left in between. The CDR3 loop reads CASSLDGAPTNYGYTF. CDR3 DNA sequence: TGCGCCAGCAGCTTGGACGGGGCACCCACTAACTATGGCTACACCTTC. The full variable domain, in which reference TRBV5-1 and TRBJ1-2 provide the parts outside the CDR3, is KAGVTQTPRYLIKTRGQQVTLSCSPISGHRSVSWYQQTPGQGLQFLFEYFSETQRNKGNFPGRFSGRQFSNSRSEMNVSTLELGDSALYLCASSLDGAPTNYGYTFGSGTRLTVV.